One and the same sample provided the 4 T cell receptor beta chains below, sequenced in a study of beta chain features in type 1 diabetes. These TCRs' antigens remain unknown. Findings and caveats of the study: TCRB CDR3 length was moderately but significantly reduced in all four CD4+ subsets of Type 1 diabetes patients.

Isolated RNA was reverse transcribed in full, so expressed TCRB transcripts were sequenced. Data came from immunoSEQ multiplex PCR; TCRdb stores just in-frame clones and leaves some out. The profile shows 230,000 or so clones, 15% to 20% of them singletons. The material sequenced was naive CD4+ T cells from blood. These receptors were collected from a man aged 25 to 40 with type 1 diabetes.

This clone was found a few times. The identical CDR3 is also encoded by other nucleotide sequences in the sample. The chain recombines TRBV30 with TRBJ2-1; D uncertain. Germline V gene sequence: CDR1 GTSNPN, CDR2 SVGIG (reference sequence). This CDR3 has 12 amino acids. V lost 2 bases and J 4 bases, leaving 6 bases between the germline ends. The chain's CDR3 is CAWSRLYNEQFF. CDR3 bases: TGTGCCTGGAGTCGTTTATACAATGAGCAGTTCTTC.

This clone has only a few counts. The chain carries TRBV25-1 and TRBJ2-5; TRBD1 matches 7 bases. The germline V gene encodes CDR1 MGHDK and CDR2 SYGVNS. The CDR3 contains 16 residues. V lost 2 bases to trimming and J lost 1 base; unmatched junction nucleotides: 7. For the CDR3, the DNA is TGTGCCAGCAGTGAAGGCACAGGGGCCCCCCAAGAGACCCAGTACTTC. Residues: CASSEGTGAPQETQYF.

This clone occurred a few times. This chain connects TRBV30 to TRBJ1-5, with D possibly TRBD1 on 5 matching bases. The CDR3 length is 15 residues. The V gene lost 0 bases and the J gene lost 0 bases, with 9 bases spanning the gap. Germline loops: CDR1 GTSNPN, CDR2 SVGIG (reference sequence). The CDR3 loop reads CAWSVLTGSNQPQHF. In DNA form, the CDR3 reads TGTGCCTGGAGTGTACTTACAGGTAGCAATCAGCCCCAGCATTTT.

The V gene is TRBV27, the J gene TRBJ2-1, with TRBD2 identical over 10 bases. The junction had 12 bases not matched to a gene; V was cut back by 3 bases and J by 4 bases. This CDR3 spans 18 amino acids. The germline gives CDR1 MNHEY, CDR2 SMNVEV (reference sequence). The CDR3 nucleotides read TGTGCCAGCAGTTTTGAGCGACGGACTAGCGGCCCTTACAATGAGCAGTTCTTC. Its protein is CASSFERRTSGPYNEQFF.